The 32 T cell receptor beta chains given below trace back to one sample, sequenced in a study of blood T cell repertoires in COVID-19. Sequencing used immunoSEQ multiplex PCR; TCRdb keeps in-frame clones, though not all of them. Found here are some 240,000 clones, 90% to 95% of them singletons; the top ten hold 0.65% to 0.85%. Sequenced material: peripheral blood. These receptors were collected from a man aged 60 to 69 with COVID-19, enrolled during active disease.

The chain joins TRBV29-1 to TRBJ1-1; 10 bases fit TRBD1. This CDR3 is built from 14 residues. CDR1 is SQVTM, CDR2 ANQGSEA, per germline. V lost 6 bases to trimming and J lost 5 bases; unmatched junction nucleotides: 9. The CDR3 DNA reads TGCAGCGTGCACCGACAGGGGGCGCGTACTGAAGCTTTCTTT. Amino acid sequence: CSVHRQGARTEAFF.

The chain uses TRBV27 and TRBJ1-2, with D possibly matching TRBD1 (5 bases). CDR1 and CDR2 (germline): MNHEY, SMNVEV (reference sequence). V dropped 5 bases and J dropped 0 bases, with 7 bases sitting between them. The CDR3 sequence is 13 residues long. DNA of the CDR3: TGTGCCAGCAGTATGACAGCTAACTATGGCTACACCTTC. Residues: CASSMTANYGYTF.

V usage is TRBV29-1 and J usage is TRBJ2-1; 9 bases match TRBD1. Per the germline V gene, CDR1 is SQVTM and CDR2 is ANQGSEA. The CDR3 sequence is 15 residues long. The trim removed 6 bases at V and 5 bases at J, leaving 11 bases unmatched. The CDR3 DNA reads as TGCAGCGTACCCCATGGGGACAGGGCCAACAATGAGCAGTTCTTC. This translates into CSVPHGDRANNEQFF.

The chain employs TRBV4-1 and TRBJ2-7; TRBD1 matches at 9 bases. Germline CDR1 reads MGHRA; CDR2 reads YSYEKL. This CDR3 is 15 amino acids long. Unmatched junction bases numbered 8, after V lost 4 bases and J lost 4 bases. For the CDR3, the DNA is TGCGCCAGCAGCCGAGGGACAGGGTTTTCGTACGAGCAGTACTTC. It codes for CASSRGTGFSYEQYF.

The chain has TRBV3-1 (or the pseudogene TRBV3-2) and TRBJ1-1; the D gene is possibly TRBD1 (6 bases). Per the germline V gene, CDR1 is LGHDT and CDR2 is YNNKEL (reference sequence). V was pared by 8 bases and J by 0 bases, with 16 bases between. CDR3 size: 15 residues. The chain's CDR3 is CASGSPTGLNTEAFF. In DNA, the CDR3 is TGTGCCAGCGGTTCTCCGACAGGATTGAACACTGAAGCTTTCTTT.

The V gene is TRBV9, the J gene TRBJ1-2; a weak D match, TRBD1 (5 bases). Trimming took off 2 bases at V and 8 bases at J, with 13 bases between the two ends. In germline, CDR1 is SGDLS, CDR2 YYNGEE. The CDR3 spans 13 residues. The CDR3 nucleotides are TGTGCCAGCAGCGTGGCGTCAGGGCGCGGCTACACCTTC. Translation: CASSVASGRGYTF.

The chain employs TRBV6-2 or TRBV6-3 and TRBJ2-5; D might be TRBD2 (6 bases). The CDR3 sequence is 14 residues long. Trimming left V 1 base short and J 5 bases short, with 11 bases between. Germline loops: CDR1 MNHEY, CDR2 SVGEGT. CDR3: CASSYWSGWETQYF. CDR3 coding DNA: TGTGCCAGCAGTTACTGGAGCGGGTGGGAGACCCAGTACTTC.

This rearrangement joins TRBV29-1 to TRBJ1-1; 7 bases map to TRBD1. After removal of 6 bases from V and 0 bases from J, the junction contained 1 base not matched to a gene. The germline V gene has CDR1 SQVTM and CDR2 ANQGSEA. The CDR3 runs to 12 residues. The CDR3, as DNA: TGCAGCGTGGGACAGCTGAACACTGAAGCTTTCTTT. Translating gives CSVGQLNTEAFF.

The rearrangement links TRBV5-1 to TRBJ1-5; D ambiguous. Looked up from germline, CDR1 is SGHRS and CDR2 is YFSETQ. This CDR3 comprises 15 residues. V lost 0 bases and J lost 1, with 8 bases in between. CDR3 sequence reads: CASSLGESSNQPQHF. CDR3 sequence (DNA): TGCGCCAGCAGCTTGGGTGAGAGCAGCAATCAGCCCCAGCATTTT. Full variable domain (missing parts from reference TRBV5-1 and TRBJ1-5): KAGVTQTPRYLIKTRGQQVTLSCSPISGHRSVSWYQQTPGQGLQFLFEYFSETQRNKGNFPGRFSGRQFSNSRSEMNVSTLELGDSALYLCASSLGESSNQPQHFGDGTRLSIL.

V and J are TRBV29-1 and TRBJ2-2; TRBD1 might be the D (6 bases). Germline V lookup: CDR1 SQVTM, CDR2 ANQGSEA. V was cut by 0 bases and J by 6 bases, with 20 bases left in between. The CDR3 is 17 residues long. The DNA of the CDR3 is TGCAGCGTTGAAGATGGGTCCAGGGGACCGAGGGCCGGGGAGCTGTTTTTT. Amino acids: CSVEDGSRGPRAGELFF.

The chain recombines TRBV25-1 with TRBJ1-5, with 9 bases aligning to TRBD1. Germline V CDR1 and CDR2: MGHDK, SYGVNS. This CDR3 has 15 residues. V lost 5 bases and J lost 4; bases outside the gene matches: 6. In DNA, the CDR3 is TGTGCCAGCAGTTCCGGGACAGGGACGAATCAGCCCCAGCATTTT. Its translation is CASSSGTGTNQPQHF.

This clone was seen only a few times. The chain is built from TRBV6-5 and TRBJ1-4, with D maybe TRBD1 (5 bases). V was cut by 2 bases and J by 3 bases, with 7 bases left in between. The CDR3 is 14 amino acids. The germline gives CDR1 MNHEY, CDR2 SVGAGI. The CDR3 DNA reads as TGTGCCAGCAGTTACAGGGGTCCTAATGAAAAACTGTTTTTT. As protein: CASSYRGPNEKLFF.

The chain's CDR3 is CASSLVGQGDYEQYF. CDR3 sequence (DNA): TGTGCCAGCAGCTTAGTAGGACAGGGCGACTACGAGCAGTACTTC. The chain uses TRBV13 and TRBJ2-7, with 8 bases fitting TRBD1. The germline gives CDR1 PRHDT, CDR2 FYEKMQ (reference sequence). There are 15 residues in the CDR3. V lost 1 base to trimming and J lost 3 bases; unmatched junction nucleotides: 5.

The V and J genes are TRBV5-4 and TRBJ1-3; TRBD1 matches 7 bases. Losses at the gene ends were 3 bases for V and 7 bases for J; bases not matched to a gene: 4. The CDR3 sequence is 13 residues long. Looked up from germline, CDR1 is SGHNT and CDR2 is YYREEE (reference sequence). The CDR3 here is CASSWGQSNTIYF. Written as DNA, the CDR3 is TGTGCCAGCAGCTGGGGACAGTCGAACACCATATATTTT.

The rearrangement uses TRBV11-2 and TRBJ2-5, with D uncertain. The germline V gene has CDR1 SGHAT and CDR2 FQNNGV. Trimming left V 1 base short and J 5 bases short, with 5 bases between. The CDR3 consists of 12 residues. The chain's CDR3 is CASSLGVETQYF. The DNA for the CDR3 is TGTGCCAGCAGCTTAGGAGTGGAGACCCAGTACTTC.

Only one count was recorded for this clone. The chain has TRBV5-1 and TRBJ2-2, with a possible D match to TRBD2 (6 bases). Germline-derived CDR1 and CDR2 are SGHRS and YFSETQ. CDR3 size: 16 residues. Trimming pared 0 bases from V and 1 base from J, leaving 10 bases between. This chain's CDR3 is CASSLVGGVNTGELFF. The CDR3 nucleotides are TGCGCCAGCAGCTTGGTCGGCGGGGTGAACACCGGGGAGCTGTTTTTT.

The CDR3 region is CASSQDPAGAFYNEQFF. The CDR3 DNA is TGTGCCAGCAGCCAAGATCCCGCAGGGGCGTTCTACAATGAGCAGTTCTTC. The J gene is TRBJ2-1, the V gene TRBV3-1 (or the pseudogene TRBV3-2); a weak D match, TRBD1 (6 bases). Germline CDR1 and CDR2: LGHDT and YNNKEL (reference sequence). V shed 0 bases and J shed 3 bases, with 15 bases lying between them. The length of the CDR3 is 17 residues.

The chain combines TRBV3-1 (or the pseudogene TRBV3-2) with TRBJ2-3; weak D call: TRBD2 (5 bases). Germline CDR1 LGHDT, CDR2 YNNKEL (reference sequence). Trimming removed 0 bases at V and 4 bases at J, with 11 bases between. This CDR3 contains 15 residues. The CDR3 reads CASSQDLGGSDTQYF. The CDR3 DNA sequence: TGTGCCAGCAGCCAAGATCTAGGAGGATCAGATACGCAGTATTTT.

The V and J genes are TRBV27 and TRBJ2-1; 8 bases map to TRBD2. CDR3 size: 15 residues. Per germline, CDR1 MNHEY and CDR2 SMNVEV (reference sequence). Trimming cost V 3 bases and J 3 bases; bases outside gene matches: 4. CDR3 in DNA: TGTGCCAGCAGTTTGGGCGGGGGGCTCTACAATGAGCAGTTCTTC. Translating gives CASSLGGGLYNEQFF.

The V and J genes are TRBV12-3 or TRBV12-4 and TRBJ2-2; D possibly corresponds to TRBD1 (6 bases). This CDR3 has 12 amino acids. With 10 bases removed from V and 9 bases from J, the gap between germline ends came to 15 bases. The CDR3 DNA reads as TGTGCCAACGCAGGGGTGGGGAGGGAGCTGTTTTTT. This translates into CANAGVGRELFF.

The CDR3 reads CASSLIGQGSEQFF. CDR3 nucleotides: TGTGCCAGCAGCTTAATCGGTCAGGGGTCTGAGCAGTTCTTC. V gene TRBV7-3 combines with J gene TRBJ2-1; tentatively, D is TRBD1 (6 bases). The V end was cut by 1 base, the J end by 9 bases, with 13 bases between. The length of the CDR3 is 14 residues. The V gene's germline CDR1 is SGHTA and CDR2 FQGTGA. Based on the CDR3 plus reference TRBV7-3 and TRBJ2-1, the full variable domain is GAGVSQTPSNKVTEKGKYVELRCDPISGHTALYWYRQSLGQGPEFLIYFQGTGAADDSGLPNDRFFAVRPEGSVSTLKIQRTERGDSAVYLCASSLIGQGSEQFFGPGTRLTVL.

This clone was observed once. V usage is TRBV7-2 and J usage is TRBJ2-3, with D possibly matching TRBD2 (6 bases). The CDR3 is 16 residues long. V lost 0 bases to trimming and J lost 2 bases, with 12 bases between them. The V gene's germline CDR1 is SGHTA and CDR2 FQGNSA. The CDR3 protein is CASSLAGTVITDTQYF. In nucleotides, the CDR3 is TGTGCCAGCAGCTTAGCCGGGACTGTTATCACAGATACGCAGTATTTT.

The chain recombines TRBV29-1 with TRBJ1-2; TRBD1 aligns across 7 bases. Trimming at V came to 7 bases and at J to 6 bases, leaving 11 bases not matched to a gene. The germline V gene has CDR1 SQVTM and CDR2 ANQGSEA. The CDR3 extends over 13 amino acids. CDR3 sequence (DNA): TGCAGCGGAGGCCGGAACAGGGGCGATGGCTACACCTTC. Translated: CSGGRNRGDGYTF. Combining the CDR3 with reference TRBV29-1 and TRBJ1-2 gives the whole variable domain SAVISQKPSRDICQRGTSLTIQCQVDSQVTMMFWYRQQPGQSLTLIATANQGSEATYESGFVIDKFPISRPNLTFSTLTVSNMSPEDSSIYLCSGGRNRGDGYTFGSGTRLTVV.

This clone was counted a single time. The gene calls are TRBV5-1 and TRBJ2-3, with a tentative D call TRBD1 (6 bases). The CDR3 sequence is 14 residues long. V was clipped by 3 bases and J by 4 bases, with 12 bases between them. The germline V gene encodes CDR1 SGHRS and CDR2 YFSETQ. The CDR3 nucleotides read TGCGCCAGCAGCTCACAGGGTGGTGCAGATACGCAGTATTTT. Amino acid sequence: CASSSQGGADTQYF.

This rearrangement joins TRBV28 to TRBJ2-7; unclear D gene. Germline V lookup: CDR1 MDHEN, CDR2 SYDVKM. The V gene lost 6 bases and the J gene lost 7 bases, with 10 bases spanning the gap. The CDR3 sequence is 11 residues long. The CDR3 region has the DNA TGTGCCAGCAGCCCTAAGTGGGAGCAGTACTTC. This codes for CASSPKWEQYF. The full variable domain, completed using reference TRBV28 and TRBJ2-7, is DVKVTQSSRYLVKRTGEKVFLECVQDMDHENMFWYRQDPGLGLRLIYFSYDVKMKEKGDIPEGYSVSREKKERFSLILESASTNQTSMYLCASSPKWEQYFGPGTRLTVT.

V gene TRBV7-9 combines with J gene TRBJ1-2; D unclear. The CDR3 covers 14 residues. Germline V lookup: CDR1 SEHNR, CDR2 FQNEAQ (reference sequence). The V end was cut by 5 bases, the J end by 8 bases, with 18 bases between. CDR3 loop: CASSPESSTGGYTF. The CDR3 DNA sequence: TGTGCCAGCAGCCCAGAATCGAGTACGGGAGGCTACACCTTC.

V is TRBV7-3 and J is TRBJ1-1, with D unresolved. CDR3 length equals 15 residues. Germline V CDR1 and CDR2: SGHTA, FQGTGA. V shed 2 bases and J shed 0 bases, with 10 bases lying between them. CDR3 protein: CASSLSPIMNTEAFF. DNA of the CDR3: TGTGCCAGCAGCTTATCCCCAATCATGAACACTGAAGCTTTCTTT.

The chain combines TRBV4-1 with TRBJ1-4; D perhaps matches TRBD1 (6 bases). CDR1 and CDR2 (germline): MGHRA, YSYEKL. The V and J ends lost 1 base and 10 bases respectively, with 28 bases between them. CDR3 size: 19 residues. CDR3 DNA sequence: TGCGCCAGCAGCCAAGCTAAACCTGACAGGCCCTTTTCGTTTGGAAAACTGTTTTTT. This gives the protein CASSQAKPDRPFSFGKLFF.

The chain links TRBV6-5 to TRBJ2-1; 7 nucleotides match TRBD1. This CDR3 spans 13 amino acids. Trimming cost V 2 bases and J 5 bases; bases outside gene matches: 0. The germline V gene encodes CDR1 MNHEY and CDR2 SVGAGI. This CDR3 is CASSYDRDNEQFF. The CDR3 DNA sequence: TGTGCCAGCAGTTACGACAGGGACAATGAGCAGTTCTTC.

Only a few counts were recorded for this clone. The chain employs TRBV18 and TRBJ2-7; D possibly corresponds to TRBD2 (6 bases). This CDR3 spans 13 amino acids. Germline assignment: CDR1 KGHSH and CDR2 LQKENI. Between the trimmed V and J ends, which lost 4 bases and 3 bases, there was a span of 10 bases. The CDR3 region has the DNA TGTGCCAGCTCACTGAGACTAGGCTACGAGCAGTACTTC. Translating it yields CASSLRLGYEQYF.

The J gene is TRBJ1-1, the V gene TRBV2; 7 nucleotides agree with TRBD1. This CDR3 region has 15 residues. Trimming at V came to 6 bases and at J to 2 bases, leaving 9 bases not matched to a gene. The germline CDR1 and CDR2 sequences are SNHLY and FYNNEI. This CDR3 reads CASRPRQGHNTEAFF. The CDR3 coding sequence is TGTGCCAGCAGACCCCGACAGGGCCATAACACTGAAGCTTTCTTT.

The chain joins TRBV7-8 to TRBJ2-1; 11 bases fit TRBD2. V gave up 5 bases and J gave up 3 bases; unmatched junction bases: 6. The CDR3 contains 16 residues. Germline assignment: CDR1 SGHVS and CDR2 FQNEAQ. The CDR3 protein is CASSDPGTSGYNEQFF. The CDR3 bases are TGTGCCAGCAGCGACCCCGGGACTAGCGGCTACAATGAGCAGTTCTTC.